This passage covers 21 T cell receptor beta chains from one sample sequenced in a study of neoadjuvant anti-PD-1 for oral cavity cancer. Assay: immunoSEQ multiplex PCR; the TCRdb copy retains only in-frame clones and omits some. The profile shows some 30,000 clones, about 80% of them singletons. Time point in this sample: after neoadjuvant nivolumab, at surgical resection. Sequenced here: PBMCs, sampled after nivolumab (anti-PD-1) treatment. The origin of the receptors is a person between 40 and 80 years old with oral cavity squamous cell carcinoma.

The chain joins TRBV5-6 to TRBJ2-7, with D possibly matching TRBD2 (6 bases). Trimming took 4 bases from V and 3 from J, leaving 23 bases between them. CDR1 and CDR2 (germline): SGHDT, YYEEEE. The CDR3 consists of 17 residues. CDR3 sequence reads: CASSGGYSGLRVYEQYF. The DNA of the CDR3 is TGTGCCAGCAGCGGAGGGTACTCCGGTCTGAGGGTCTACGAGCAGTACTTC.

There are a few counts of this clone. This CDR3 reads CASSPAGRSNEKLFF. As DNA, the CDR3 is TGTGCCAGCAGCCCGGCGGGGCGCAGTAATGAAAAACTGTTTTTT. This chain connects TRBV5-4 to TRBJ1-4; TRBD1 might be the D (5 bases). The CDR3 has 15 amino acids. Germline V gives CDR1 SGHNT, CDR2 YYREEE (reference sequence). Trimming removed 4 bases at V and 4 bases at J, with 14 bases between.

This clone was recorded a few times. The CDR3 region has the DNA TGTGCCAGCAGCACCCAGGGGGCGGGCAATCAGCCCCAGCATTTT. Residues: CASSTQGAGNQPQHF. The chain employs TRBV7-9 and TRBJ1-5; 8 positions agree with TRBD1. Germline lookup yields CDR1 SEHNR and CDR2 FQNEAQ (reference sequence). The CDR3 runs to 15 residues. V was clipped by 5 bases and J by 2 bases; unmatched bases: 5.

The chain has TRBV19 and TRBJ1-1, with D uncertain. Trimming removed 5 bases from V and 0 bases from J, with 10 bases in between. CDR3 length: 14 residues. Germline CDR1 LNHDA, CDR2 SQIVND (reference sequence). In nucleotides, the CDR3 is TGTGCCAGTAGTCCTACCCCGATGAACACTGAAGCTTTCTTT. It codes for CASSPTPMNTEAFF.

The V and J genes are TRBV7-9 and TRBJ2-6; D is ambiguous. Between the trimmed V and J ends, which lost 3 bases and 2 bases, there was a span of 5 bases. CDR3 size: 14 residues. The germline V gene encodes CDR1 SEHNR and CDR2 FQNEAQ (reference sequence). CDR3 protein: CASSFSAGANVLTF. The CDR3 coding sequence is TGTGCCAGCAGCTTCAGTGCTGGGGCCAACGTCCTGACTTTC.

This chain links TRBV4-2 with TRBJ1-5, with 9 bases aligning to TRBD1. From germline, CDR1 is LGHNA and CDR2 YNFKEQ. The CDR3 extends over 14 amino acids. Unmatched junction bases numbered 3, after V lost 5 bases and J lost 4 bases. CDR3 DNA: TGTGCCAGCAGCGACGGGACAGGGAATCAGCCCCAGCATTTT. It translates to CASSDGTGNQPQHF.

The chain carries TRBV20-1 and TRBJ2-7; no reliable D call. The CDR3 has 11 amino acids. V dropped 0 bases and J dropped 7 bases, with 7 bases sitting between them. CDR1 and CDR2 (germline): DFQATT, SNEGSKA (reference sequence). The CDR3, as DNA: TGCAGTGCTAGAGATTCCCGTGAGCAGTACTTC. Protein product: CSARDSREQYF.

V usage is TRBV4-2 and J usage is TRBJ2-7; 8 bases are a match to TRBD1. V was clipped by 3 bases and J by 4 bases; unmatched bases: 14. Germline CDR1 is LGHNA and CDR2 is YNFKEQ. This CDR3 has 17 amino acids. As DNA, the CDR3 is TGTGCCAGCAGCCATGCTAAGGACAGGGCCGAAAGATACGAGCAGTACTTC. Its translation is CASSHAKDRAERYEQYF.

The CDR3 nucleotides are TGTGCCAGCTCACCCGACAGGGGAGAAGGAGATACGCAGTATTTT. Translation: CASSPDRGEGDTQYF. The chain employs TRBV6-5 and TRBJ2-3; 8 bases map to TRBD1. Per germline, CDR1 MNHEY and CDR2 SVGAGI. CDR3 size: 15 residues. With V trimmed by 8 bases and J by 5 bases, 12 bases remained unmatched.

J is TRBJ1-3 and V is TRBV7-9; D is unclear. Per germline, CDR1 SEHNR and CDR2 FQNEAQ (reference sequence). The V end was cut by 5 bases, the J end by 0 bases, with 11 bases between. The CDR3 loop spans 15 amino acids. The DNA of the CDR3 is TGTGCCAGCAGCCCCGGTGACTACTCTGGAAACACCATATATTTT. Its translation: CASSPGDYSGNTIYF.

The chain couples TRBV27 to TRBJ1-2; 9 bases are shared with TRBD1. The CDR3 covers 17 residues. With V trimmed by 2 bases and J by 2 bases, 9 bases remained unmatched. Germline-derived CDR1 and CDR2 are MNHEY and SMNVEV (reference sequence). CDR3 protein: CASSLSVLGQGNYGYTF. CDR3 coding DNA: TGTGCCAGCAGTTTAAGTGTTTTGGGACAGGGAAACTATGGCTACACCTTC.

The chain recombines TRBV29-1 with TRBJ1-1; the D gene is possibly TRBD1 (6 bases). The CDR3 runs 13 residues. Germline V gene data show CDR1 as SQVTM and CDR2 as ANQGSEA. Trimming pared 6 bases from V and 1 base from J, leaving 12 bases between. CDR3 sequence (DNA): TGCAGCGTAGGACAGAACAAGAACACTGAAGCTTTCTTT. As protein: CSVGQNKNTEAFF.

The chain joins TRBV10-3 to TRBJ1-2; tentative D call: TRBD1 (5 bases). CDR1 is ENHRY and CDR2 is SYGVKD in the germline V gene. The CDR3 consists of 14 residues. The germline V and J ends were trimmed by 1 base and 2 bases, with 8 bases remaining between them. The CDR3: CAISEYQGNYGYTF. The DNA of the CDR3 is TGTGCCATCAGTGAGTATCAGGGAAACTATGGCTACACCTTC.

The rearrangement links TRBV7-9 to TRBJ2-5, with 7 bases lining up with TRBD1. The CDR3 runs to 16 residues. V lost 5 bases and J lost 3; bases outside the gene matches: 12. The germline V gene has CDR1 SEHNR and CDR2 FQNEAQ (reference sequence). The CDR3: CASSRRQGPLEETQYF. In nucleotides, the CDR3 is TGTGCCAGCAGCCGCCGACAGGGCCCTCTAGAAGAGACCCAGTACTTC.

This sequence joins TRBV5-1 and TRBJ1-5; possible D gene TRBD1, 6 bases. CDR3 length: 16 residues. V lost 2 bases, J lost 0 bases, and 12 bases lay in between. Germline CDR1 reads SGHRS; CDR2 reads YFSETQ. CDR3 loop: CASSFGQLNSNQPQHF. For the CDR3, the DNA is TGCGCCAGCAGCTTCGGACAGCTTAATAGCAATCAGCCCCAGCATTTT.

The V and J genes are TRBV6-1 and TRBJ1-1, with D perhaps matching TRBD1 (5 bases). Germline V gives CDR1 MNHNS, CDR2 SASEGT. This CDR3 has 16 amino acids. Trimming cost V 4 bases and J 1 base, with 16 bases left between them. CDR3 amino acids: CASSALASGTNTEAFF. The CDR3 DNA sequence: TGTGCCAGCAGTGCTCTGGCCTCGGGGACGAACACTGAAGCTTTCTTT.

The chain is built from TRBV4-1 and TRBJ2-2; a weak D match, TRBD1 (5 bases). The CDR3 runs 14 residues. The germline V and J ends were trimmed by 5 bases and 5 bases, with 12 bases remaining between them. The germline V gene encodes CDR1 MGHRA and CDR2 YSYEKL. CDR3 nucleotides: TGCGCCAGCAGCTCCTTCCAGGGAACCGGGGAGCTGTTTTTT. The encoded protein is CASSSFQGTGELFF.

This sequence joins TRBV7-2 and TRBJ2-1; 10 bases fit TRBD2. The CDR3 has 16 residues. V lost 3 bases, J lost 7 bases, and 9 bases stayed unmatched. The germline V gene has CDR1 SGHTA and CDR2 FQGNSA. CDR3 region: CASSLSASGGGNEQFF. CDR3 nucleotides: TGTGCCAGCAGCTTGTCGGCTAGCGGGGGTGGAAATGAGCAGTTCTTC.

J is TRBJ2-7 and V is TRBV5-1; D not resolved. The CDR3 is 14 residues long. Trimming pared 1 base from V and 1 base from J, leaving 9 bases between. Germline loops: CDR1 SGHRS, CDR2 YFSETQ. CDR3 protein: CASSLRERSYEQYF. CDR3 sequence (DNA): TGCGCCAGCAGCTTGAGAGAAAGGTCCTACGAGCAGTACTTC.

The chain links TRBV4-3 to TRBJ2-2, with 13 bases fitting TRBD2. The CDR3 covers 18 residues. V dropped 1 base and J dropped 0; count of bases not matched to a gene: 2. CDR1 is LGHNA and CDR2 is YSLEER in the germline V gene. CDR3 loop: CASSQGTSGGSNTGELFF. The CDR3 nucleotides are TGCGCCAGCAGCCAAGGGACTAGCGGGGGCTCGAACACCGGGGAGCTGTTTTTT.

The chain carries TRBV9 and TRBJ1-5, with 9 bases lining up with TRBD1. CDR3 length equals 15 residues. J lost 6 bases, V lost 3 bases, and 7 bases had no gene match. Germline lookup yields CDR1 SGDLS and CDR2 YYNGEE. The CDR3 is CASSAGTGRGQPQHF. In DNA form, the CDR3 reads TGTGCCAGCAGCGCTGGGACAGGGAGGGGTCAGCCCCAGCATTTT.